This entry lists 2 T cell receptor beta chains sequenced from one sample in a study of cytomegalovirus exposure and HLA in healthy donors. Generated by immunoSEQ multiplex PCR, the TCRdb table keeps only in-frame clones and is missing some. Of over 150,000 clones listed, roughly 90% were seen once; the top ten hold 20% to 25%. Source material: PBMCs. These receptor sequences come from a young man in good health and CMV-seropositive.

The chain links TRBV7-2 to TRBJ1-3; D gene uncertain. The CDR3 is made up of 16 amino acids. Trimming cost V 4 bases and J 4 bases, with 17 bases left between them. Germline lookup yields CDR1 SGHTA and CDR2 FQGNSA. Here the CDR3 DNA reads TGTGCCAGCAGCTCATTCCCTGCCGGGTCCGGAAACACCATATATTTT. Translating gives CASSSFPAGSGNTIYF.

The chain couples TRBV5-1 to TRBJ2-5, with TRBD2 as a possible D gene (6 bases). Deletions cut 5 bases from V and 1 base from J, with 18 bases between. This CDR3 contains 16 residues. Germline V gene sequence: CDR1 SGHRS, CDR2 YFSETQ. The CDR3 loop reads CASRPSGTLLQETQYF. The CDR3 nucleotides are TGCGCCAGCAGGCCCTCCGGGACTCTCCTCCAAGAGACCCAGTACTTC.